The rows below give T cell receptor beta chains drawn from one sample of a study of T cell clones after liver transplantation. Data came from immunoSEQ multiplex PCR; TCRdb stores just in-frame clones and leaves some out. The profile shows 50,000 or so clones, 70% to 75% of them singletons. The sequenced sample was CD4+ T cells from blood, obtained around 54 months after liver transplant. Source of these receptors: a human patient who received a liver transplant. Certain T cells may be donor cells from the graft. Each CDR3 is given with its conserved first and last residue. A D gene is named only where the DNA matches it firmly. Size values are once, few and many counts, or a class for expanded clones, and some rows have none.

J gene: TRBJ2-3
V gene: TRBV7-9
CDR3 length: 17
clone size: NA
D gene: TRBD2
CDR3 DNA: TGTGCCAGCAGCTTCTGGACTAGCGGAACTAGCACAGATACGCAGTATTTT
CDR3 protein: CASSFWTSGTSTDTQYF

J gene: TRBJ2-3
V gene: TRBV7-2
CDR3 length: 16
clone size: NA
D gene: TRBD2
CDR3 DNA: TGTGCCAGCAGCTCTCGCGGGGCGGGGGGCGCAGATACGCAGTATTTT
CDR3 protein: CASSSRGAGGADTQYF

J gene: TRBJ1-1
V gene: TRBV28
CDR3 length: 14
clone size: NA
D gene: NA
CDR3 DNA: TGTGCCACCACTCCACCGGCAGGGGTTACTGAAGCTTTCTTT
CDR3 protein: CATTPPAGVTEAFF

J gene: TRBJ2-7
V gene: TRBV5-5
CDR3 length: 14
clone size: NA
D gene: NA
CDR3 DNA: TGTGCCAGCAGCTTGGCCGGGGCCATCTACGAGCAGTACTTC
CDR3 protein: CASSLAGAIYEQYF

J gene: TRBJ2-7
V gene: TRBV5-8
CDR3 length: 14
clone size: few
D gene: NA
CDR3 DNA: TGTGCCAGCAGCCAGTGGGCAGTTACCTACGAGCAGTACTTC
CDR3 protein: CASSQWAVTYEQYF

J gene: TRBJ1-6
V gene: TRBV6-5
CDR3 length: 16
clone size: NA
D gene: TRBD1
CDR3 DNA: TGTGCCAGCAGTTACTACCTCGGACAGGCTAATTCACCCCTCCACTTT
CDR3 protein: CASSYYLGQANSPLHF

J gene: TRBJ1-5
V gene: TRBV4-1
CDR3 length: 18
clone size: NA
D gene: NA
CDR3 DNA: TGCGCCAGCAGCCAAGATATCGGGGGAGGAGCGGGCAATCAGCCCCAGCATTTT
CDR3 protein: CASSQDIGGGAGNQPQHF

J gene: TRBJ2-7
V gene: TRBV4-1
CDR3 length: 15
clone size: NA
D gene: NA
CDR3 DNA: TGCGCCAGCAGCCAAGAGGGCACCGGACCCTACGAGCAGTACTTC
CDR3 protein: CASSQEGTGPYEQYF

J gene: TRBJ2-3
V gene: TRBV11-3
CDR3 length: 15
clone size: NA
D gene: TRBD2
CDR3 DNA: TGTGCCAGCAGAAAAAGCGGGGGGGCCCGAGATACGCAGTATTTT
CDR3 protein: CASRKSGGARDTQYF

J gene: TRBJ2-2
V gene: TRBV5-1
CDR3 length: 14
clone size: NA
D gene: NA
CDR3 DNA: TGCGCCAGCAGCTTGGTACCAAACACCGGGGAGCTGTTTTTT
CDR3 protein: CASSLVPNTGELFF

J gene: TRBJ1-3
V gene: TRBV6-1
CDR3 length: 12
clone size: NA
D gene: NA
CDR3 DNA: TGTGCCAGCAGAGACCCGGGAAACACCATATATTTT
CDR3 protein: CASRDPGNTIYF

J gene: TRBJ1-1
V gene: TRBV11-2
CDR3 length: 13
clone size: NA
D gene: NA
CDR3 DNA: TGTGCCAGCAGTCAACAGGGGAACACTGAAGCTTTCTTT
CDR3 protein: CASSQQGNTEAFF

J gene: TRBJ1-5
V gene: TRBV4-2
CDR3 length: 15
clone size: NA
D gene: NA
CDR3 DNA: TGTGCCAGCAGCCAAGATCGAAACAGCAATCAGCCCCAGCATTTT
CDR3 protein: CASSQDRNSNQPQHF

J gene: TRBJ1-3
V gene: TRBV2
CDR3 length: 15
clone size: NA
D gene: TRBD1
CDR3 DNA: TGTGCCAGCAGCGGGACAGTGAGCTCTGGAAACACCATATATTTT
CDR3 protein: CASSGTVSSGNTIYF

J gene: TRBJ2-3
V gene: TRBV11-3
CDR3 length: 16
clone size: NA
D gene: TRBD2
CDR3 DNA: TGTGCCAGCAGATCGACTAGCGGGGGTGGCACAGATACGCAGTATTTT
CDR3 protein: CASRSTSGGGTDTQYF

J gene: TRBJ2-1
V gene: TRBV28
CDR3 length: 14
clone size: NA
D gene: NA
CDR3 DNA: TGTGCCAGCAGTTTAATACAGCGTACAAATGAGCAGTTCTTC
CDR3 protein: CASSLIQRTNEQFF

J gene: TRBJ2-3
V gene: TRBV10-3
CDR3 length: 14
clone size: NA
D gene: NA
CDR3 DNA: TGTGCCATCAGTGAGCAGGGGAGGACAGATACGCAGTATTTT
CDR3 protein: CAISEQGRTDTQYF

J gene: TRBJ1-2
V gene: TRBV19
CDR3 length: 13
clone size: NA
D gene: NA
CDR3 DNA: TGTGCCAGTAGTCGTTCAGGGACTTATGGCTACACCTTC
CDR3 protein: CASSRSGTYGYTF

J gene: TRBJ2-2
V gene: TRBV5-8
CDR3 length: 16
clone size: NA
D gene: TRBD2
CDR3 DNA: TGTGCCAGCAGCTTGGGACTAGCGGGGGCGCCCGGGGAGCTGTTTTTT
CDR3 protein: CASSLGLAGAPGELFF

J gene: TRBJ1-1
V gene: TRBV7-3
CDR3 length: 14
clone size: few
D gene: NA
CDR3 DNA: TGTGCCAGCAGCTTAAGCAGGGTGAACACTGAAGCTTTCTTT
CDR3 protein: CASSLSRVNTEAFF

J gene: TRBJ2-1
V gene: TRBV7-3
CDR3 length: 17
clone size: NA
D gene: TRBD2
CDR3 DNA: TGTGCCAGCAGCCCCCGTGGAGCGGGGGGCAGGTACAATGAGCAGTTCTTC
CDR3 protein: CASSPRGAGGRYNEQFF

J gene: TRBJ2-3
V gene: TRBV5-4
CDR3 length: 18
clone size: NA
D gene: NA
CDR3 DNA: TGTGCCAGCAGCCCTCTTGGGGGGTTGCGCTATTCCACAGATACGCAGTATTTT
CDR3 protein: CASSPLGGLRYSTDTQYF

J gene: TRBJ1-2
V gene: TRBV29-1
CDR3 length: 11
clone size: few
D gene: NA
CDR3 DNA: TGCAGCGTTGGCGGACAGTCTGGCTACACCTTC
CDR3 protein: CSVGGQSGYTF

J gene: TRBJ2-7
V gene: TRBV11-2
CDR3 length: 14
clone size: NA
D gene: NA
CDR3 DNA: TGTGCCAGCAGCTTAGATACCCGGCGGGGAGAGCAGTACTTC
CDR3 protein: CASSLDTRRGEQYF

J gene: TRBJ1-5
V gene: TRBV10-3
CDR3 length: 13
clone size: many
D gene: TRBD1
CDR3 DNA: TGTGCCACCCGCGGGACAGGGGATCAGCCCCAGCATTTT
CDR3 protein: CATRGTGDQPQHF

J gene: TRBJ1-6
V gene: TRBV6-1
CDR3 length: 15
clone size: few
D gene: NA
CDR3 DNA: TGTGCCAGCAGGGTAGACAGATCCTATAATTCACCCCTCCACTTT
CDR3 protein: CASRVDRSYNSPLHF

J gene: TRBJ1-2
V gene: TRBV7-2
CDR3 length: 13
clone size: NA
D gene: TRBD1
CDR3 DNA: TGTGCCAGCAGCTTTCGACAGGGTTATGGCTACACCTTC
CDR3 protein: CASSFRQGYGYTF

J gene: TRBJ2-3
V gene: TRBV10-3
CDR3 length: 15
clone size: few
D gene: NA
CDR3 DNA: TGTGCCATCAGTGATTTTTCTGGGGCCACAGATACGCAGTATTTT
CDR3 protein: CAISDFSGATDTQYF

J gene: TRBJ2-3
V gene: TRBV5-1
CDR3 length: 15
clone size: few
D gene: TRBD2
CDR3 DNA: TGCGCCAGCAGCTTAGCACTAGCGGGGGGGGATACGCAGTATTTT
CDR3 protein: CASSLALAGGDTQYF

J gene: TRBJ2-2
V gene: TRBV11-2
CDR3 length: 15
clone size: NA
D gene: NA
CDR3 DNA: TGTGCCAGCAGCTTAGAAGGGAGGATCCCCGGGGAGCTGTTTTTT
CDR3 protein: CASSLEGRIPGELFF

J gene: TRBJ1-6
V gene: TRBV5-1
CDR3 length: 17
clone size: NA
D gene: NA
CDR3 DNA: TGCGCCAGCAGCTTGCAGGAAGGGAGCTCCTATAATTCACCCCTCCACTTT
CDR3 protein: CASSLQEGSSYNSPLHF

J gene: TRBJ2-3
V gene: TRBV11-2
CDR3 length: 14
clone size: NA
D gene: TRBD1
CDR3 DNA: TGTGCCAGCAGCTTTGCAGGGGGATCAGATACGCAGTATTTT
CDR3 protein: CASSFAGGSDTQYF

J gene: TRBJ2-1
V gene: TRBV5-4
CDR3 length: 16
clone size: NA
D gene: TRBD2
CDR3 DNA: TGTGCCAGCAGCAGGGCTAGCGGGAGCTCCTACAATGAGCAGTTCTTC
CDR3 protein: CASSRASGSSYNEQFF

J gene: TRBJ1-1
V gene: TRBV30
CDR3 length: 15
clone size: NA
D gene: TRBD1
CDR3 DNA: TGTGCCTGGAGTCCCCCCCGACAGGGAAACACTGAAGCTTTCTTT
CDR3 protein: CAWSPPRQGNTEAFF

J gene: TRBJ1-6
V gene: TRBV7-8
CDR3 length: 14
clone size: NA
D gene: TRBD1
CDR3 DNA: TGTGCCAGCAGCCAGGACAGGGGGAATTCACCCCTCCACTTT
CDR3 protein: CASSQDRGNSPLHF

J gene: TRBJ1-2
V gene: TRBV6-5
CDR3 length: 15
clone size: NA
D gene: NA
CDR3 DNA: TGTGCCAGCAGTTACTCGGAGGGCCTCCTCTATGGCTACACCTTC
CDR3 protein: CASSYSEGLLYGYTF

J gene: TRBJ1-1
V gene: TRBV18
CDR3 length: 12
clone size: few
D gene: NA
CDR3 DNA: TGTGCCAGCGGGGGGGCGGTGGTAGAAGCTTTCTTT
CDR3 protein: CASGGAVVEAFF

J gene: TRBJ2-7
V gene: TRBV5-1
CDR3 length: 11
clone size: NA
D gene: NA
CDR3 DNA: TGCGCCAGCAGACAGGGCTACGAGCAGTACTTC
CDR3 protein: CASRQGYEQYF

J gene: TRBJ2-2
V gene: TRBV10-2
CDR3 length: 14
clone size: once
D gene: NA
CDR3 DNA: TGCGCCAGTCGAGAGACAGCGAACACCGGGGAGCTGTTTTTT
CDR3 protein: CASRETANTGELFF

J gene: TRBJ2-2
V gene: TRBV11-1
CDR3 length: 13
clone size: NA
D gene: NA
CDR3 DNA: TGTGCCAGCAGCTTAGGGCGTAACGGGGAGCTGTTTTTT
CDR3 protein: CASSLGRNGELFF

J gene: TRBJ1-2
V gene: TRBV7-8
CDR3 length: 13
clone size: NA
D gene: NA
CDR3 DNA: TGTGCCAGCAGCTTAGATAGATCAAGGGGGTACACCTTC
CDR3 protein: CASSLDRSRGYTF

J gene: TRBJ1-5
V gene: TRBV28
CDR3 length: 15
clone size: once
D gene: TRBD1
CDR3 DNA: TGTGCCAGCACCTTAAGACAGGGGGAAAATCAGCCCCAGCATTTT
CDR3 protein: CASTLRQGENQPQHF

J gene: TRBJ1-6
V gene: TRBV11-2
CDR3 length: 14
clone size: NA
D gene: NA
CDR3 DNA: TGTGCCAGCAGCTTACACCCGAGGAATTCACCCCTCCACTTT
CDR3 protein: CASSLHPRNSPLHF

J gene: TRBJ2-3
V gene: TRBV7-9
CDR3 length: 14
clone size: NA
D gene: TRBD2
CDR3 DNA: TGTGCCAGCTCTACTAGCGGAAACACAGATACGCAGTATTTT
CDR3 protein: CASSTSGNTDTQYF

J gene: TRBJ1-1
V gene: TRBV2
CDR3 length: 13
clone size: once
D gene: NA
CDR3 DNA: TGTGCCAGCAGTTTGTACGAGAGAACTGAAGCTTTCTTT
CDR3 protein: CASSLYERTEAFF

J gene: TRBJ1-2
V gene: TRBV16
CDR3 length: 14
clone size: NA
D gene: NA
CDR3 DNA: TGTGCCAGCAGCCAATTCGGGACGCTTTATGGCTACACCTTC
CDR3 protein: CASSQFGTLYGYTF